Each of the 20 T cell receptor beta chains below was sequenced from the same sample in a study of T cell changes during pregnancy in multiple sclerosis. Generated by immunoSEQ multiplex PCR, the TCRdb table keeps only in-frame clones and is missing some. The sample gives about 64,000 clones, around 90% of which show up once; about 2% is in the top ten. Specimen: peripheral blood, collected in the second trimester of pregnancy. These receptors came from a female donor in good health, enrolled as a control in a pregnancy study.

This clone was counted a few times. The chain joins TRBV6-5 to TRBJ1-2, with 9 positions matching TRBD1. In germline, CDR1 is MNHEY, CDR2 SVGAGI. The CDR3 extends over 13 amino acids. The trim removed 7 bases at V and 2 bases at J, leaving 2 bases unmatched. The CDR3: CASKGQGNYGYTF. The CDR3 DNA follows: TGTGCCAGCAAGGGACAGGGAAACTATGGCTACACCTTC.

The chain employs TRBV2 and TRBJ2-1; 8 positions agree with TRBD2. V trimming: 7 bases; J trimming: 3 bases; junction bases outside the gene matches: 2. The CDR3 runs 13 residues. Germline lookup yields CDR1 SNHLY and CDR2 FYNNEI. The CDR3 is CASNSGSYNEQFF. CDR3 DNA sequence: TGTGCCAGCAACAGCGGGAGCTACAATGAGCAGTTCTTC.

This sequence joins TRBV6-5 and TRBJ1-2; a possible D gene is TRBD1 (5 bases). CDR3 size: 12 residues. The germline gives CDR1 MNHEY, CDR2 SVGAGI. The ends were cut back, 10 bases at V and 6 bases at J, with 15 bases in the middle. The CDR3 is CATTGGGDGYTF. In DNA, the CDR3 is TGTGCCACCACTGGGGGAGGGGATGGCTACACCTTC.

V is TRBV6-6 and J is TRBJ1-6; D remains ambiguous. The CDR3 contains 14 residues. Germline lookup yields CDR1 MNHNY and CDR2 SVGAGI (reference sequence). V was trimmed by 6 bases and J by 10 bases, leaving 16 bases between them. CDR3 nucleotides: TGTGCCAGCAGGGACTTACGCGGAAACTCACCCCTCCACTTT. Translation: CASRDLRGNSPLHF.

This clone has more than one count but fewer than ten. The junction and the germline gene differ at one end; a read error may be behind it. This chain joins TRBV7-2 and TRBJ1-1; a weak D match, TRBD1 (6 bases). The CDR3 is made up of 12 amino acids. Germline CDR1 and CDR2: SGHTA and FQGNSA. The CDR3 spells CASSLVSQGKIF. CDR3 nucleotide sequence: TGTGCCAGCAGCTTAGTATCCCAGGGGAAGATTTTT.

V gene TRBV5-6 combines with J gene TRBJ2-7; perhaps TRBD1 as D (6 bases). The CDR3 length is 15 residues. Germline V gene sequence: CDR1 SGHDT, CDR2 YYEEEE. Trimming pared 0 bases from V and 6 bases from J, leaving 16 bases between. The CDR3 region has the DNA TGTGCCAGCAGCTTGGCCAGGGGATTTCCTGGCGAGCAGTACTTC. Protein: CASSLARGFPGEQYF.

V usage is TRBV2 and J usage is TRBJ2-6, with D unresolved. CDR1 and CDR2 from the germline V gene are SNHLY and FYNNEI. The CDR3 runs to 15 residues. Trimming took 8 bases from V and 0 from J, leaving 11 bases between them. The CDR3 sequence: CASLIRSSGANVLTF. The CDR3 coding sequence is TGTGCCAGCCTAATTCGAAGCTCTGGGGCCAACGTCCTGACTTTC.

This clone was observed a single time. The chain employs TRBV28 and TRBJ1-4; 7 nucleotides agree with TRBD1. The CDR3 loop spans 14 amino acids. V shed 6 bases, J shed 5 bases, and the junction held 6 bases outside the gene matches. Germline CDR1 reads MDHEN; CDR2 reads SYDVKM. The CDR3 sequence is CASSLRGVNEKLFF. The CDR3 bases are TGTGCCAGCAGCCTCAGGGGGGTGAATGAAAAACTGTTTTTT.

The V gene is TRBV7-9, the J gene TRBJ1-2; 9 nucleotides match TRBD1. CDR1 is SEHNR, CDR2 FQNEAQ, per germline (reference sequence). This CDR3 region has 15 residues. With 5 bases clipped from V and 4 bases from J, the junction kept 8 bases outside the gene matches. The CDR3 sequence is CASSTAGTGSYGYTF. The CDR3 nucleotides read TGTGCCAGCAGCACAGCCGGGACAGGGTCCTATGGCTACACCTTC.

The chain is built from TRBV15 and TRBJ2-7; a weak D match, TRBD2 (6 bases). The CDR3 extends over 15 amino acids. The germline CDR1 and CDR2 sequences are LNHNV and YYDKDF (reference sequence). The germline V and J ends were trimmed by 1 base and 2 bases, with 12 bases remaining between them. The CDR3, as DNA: TGTGCCACCAGCAGAGGCGGCGGGGTAACCTACGAGCAGTACTTC. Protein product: CATSRGGGVTYEQYF.

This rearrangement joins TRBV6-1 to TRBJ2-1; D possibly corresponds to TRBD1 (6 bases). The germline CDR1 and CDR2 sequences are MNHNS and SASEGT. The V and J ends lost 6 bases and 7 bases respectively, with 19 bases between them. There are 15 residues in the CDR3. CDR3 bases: TGTGCCAGCAGAGTTGGACAGTCCACCCGAAATGAGCAGTTCTTC. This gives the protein CASRVGQSTRNEQFF.

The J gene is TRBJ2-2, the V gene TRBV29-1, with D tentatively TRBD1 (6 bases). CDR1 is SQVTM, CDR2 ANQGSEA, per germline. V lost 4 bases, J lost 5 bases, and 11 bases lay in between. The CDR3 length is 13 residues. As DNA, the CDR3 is TGCAGCGTTGTACAGGGAGTAACCGGGGAGCTGTTTTTT. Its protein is CSVVQGVTGELFF.

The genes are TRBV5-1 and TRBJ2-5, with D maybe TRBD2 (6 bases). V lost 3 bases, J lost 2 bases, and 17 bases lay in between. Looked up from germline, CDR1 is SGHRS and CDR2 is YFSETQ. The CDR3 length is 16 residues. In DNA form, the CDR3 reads TGCGCCAGCAGCTGGGGGGACTCCTCCCAACAAGAGACCCAGTACTTC. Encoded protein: CASSWGDSSQQETQYF.

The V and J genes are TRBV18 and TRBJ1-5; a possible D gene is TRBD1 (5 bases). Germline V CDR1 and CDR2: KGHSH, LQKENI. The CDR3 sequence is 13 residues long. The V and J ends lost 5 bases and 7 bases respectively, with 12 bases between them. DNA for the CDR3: TGTGCCAGCTCAACAGGATTAGAACAGCCCCAGCATTTT. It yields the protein CASSTGLEQPQHF.

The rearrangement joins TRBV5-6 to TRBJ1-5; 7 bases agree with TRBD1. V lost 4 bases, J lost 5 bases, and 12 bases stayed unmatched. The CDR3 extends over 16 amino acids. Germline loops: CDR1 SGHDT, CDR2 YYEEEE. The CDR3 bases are TGTGCCAGCAGCCGCCTCACCGGGACAGTCTATCAGCCCCAGCATTTT. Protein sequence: CASSRLTGTVYQPQHF.

DNA for the CDR3: TGTGCCAGCAGTGACCAGGGAAATGGCTACACCTTC. It is translated as CASSDQGNGYTF. The V and J genes are TRBV6-1 and TRBJ1-2; tentative D call: TRBD1 (5 bases). This CDR3 is 12 amino acids long. From germline, CDR1 is MNHNS and CDR2 SASEGT. Between the trimmed V and J ends, which lost 3 bases and 6 bases, there was a span of 8 bases.

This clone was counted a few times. The CDR3 reads CASSFGGVGPEKLFF. The DNA for the CDR3 is TGTGCCAGCAGTTTTGGGGGGGTGGGGCCTGAAAAACTGTTTTTT. This rearrangement joins TRBV6-6 to TRBJ1-4, with TRBD1 as a possible D gene (5 bases). This CDR3 is built from 15 residues. V shed 4 bases and J shed 7 bases, with 16 bases lying between them. Germline CDR1 and CDR2: MNHNY and SVGAGI (reference sequence).

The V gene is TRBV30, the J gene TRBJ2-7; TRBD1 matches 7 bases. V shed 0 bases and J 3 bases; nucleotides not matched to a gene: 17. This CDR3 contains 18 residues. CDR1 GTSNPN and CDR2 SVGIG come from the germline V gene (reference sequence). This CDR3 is CAWSVTYRGTALVYEQYF. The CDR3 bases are TGTGCCTGGAGTGTAACGTACAGGGGAACAGCTTTGGTCTACGAGCAGTACTTC.

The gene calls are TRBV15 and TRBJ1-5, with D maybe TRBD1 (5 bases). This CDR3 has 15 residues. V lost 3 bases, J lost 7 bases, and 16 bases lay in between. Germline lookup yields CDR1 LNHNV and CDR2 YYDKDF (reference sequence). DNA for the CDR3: TGTGCCACCAGCAGCAGGGTTTCGGTCATACAGCCCCAGCATTTT. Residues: CATSSRVSVIQPQHF.

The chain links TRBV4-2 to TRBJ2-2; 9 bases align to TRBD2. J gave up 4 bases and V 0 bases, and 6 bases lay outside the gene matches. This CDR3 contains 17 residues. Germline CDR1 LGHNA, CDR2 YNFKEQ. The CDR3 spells CASSQDRLAVLTGELFF. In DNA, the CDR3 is TGTGCCAGCAGCCAAGATCGACTAGCGGTCCTCACCGGGGAGCTGTTTTTT.